The 30 T cell receptor beta chains given below trace back to one sample, sequenced in a study of technical replicates of blood from a handful of donors. TCRdb's copy holds only in-frame clones and misses some; the assay was immunoSEQ multiplex PCR. The top ten clones hold about 4.3% of a sample with tens of thousands of clones, 91% of them seen once. Sequencing was performed on PBMCs. The receptors originated from a human donor in good health. Some clones in this sample may be carry-over from other donors' samples.

This clone was found a few times. For the CDR3, the DNA is TGTGCCAGCAGTCCCTTTTCACCCCTCCACTTT. Translated: CASSPFSPLHF. The rearrangement uses TRBV7-3 and TRBJ1-6; D gene unclear. Germline CDR1 reads SGHTA; CDR2 reads FQGTGA. V shed 6 bases and J shed 9 bases, with 6 bases lying between them. This CDR3 has 11 residues.

The chain is built from TRBV9 and TRBJ2-3, with a possible D match to TRBD1 (5 bases). The CDR3 is 15 amino acids. CDR1 and CDR2 (germline): SGDLS, YYNGEE. Trimming pared 0 bases from V and 4 bases from J, leaving 12 bases between. DNA of the CDR3: TGTGCCAGCAGCGTAGGTGGGGCGCGCGCAGATACGCAGTATTTT. This gives the protein CASSVGGARADTQYF.

This chain connects TRBV6-5 to TRBJ2-4; the match to TRBD1 covers 9 bases. V lost 5 bases and J lost 6; bases outside the gene matches: 5. The CDR3 covers 14 residues. Germline loops: CDR1 MNHEY, CDR2 SVGAGI. CDR3: CASSTGGATNIQYF. For the CDR3, the DNA is TGTGCCAGCAGTACAGGGGGCGCGACAAACATTCAGTACTTC.

The genes are TRBV5-1 and TRBJ2-5; the match to TRBD2 covers 12 bases. The germline V gene encodes CDR1 SGHRS and CDR2 YFSETQ. The V gene end was trimmed by 4 bases and the J gene end by 5 bases; junction bases not matched to a gene: 3. The CDR3 consists of 14 residues. The CDR3 DNA is TGCGCCAGCAGCGCTAGCGGGGGGGTGGAGACCCAGTACTTC. Translated, it gives CASSASGGVETQYF.

The rearrangement links TRBV9 to TRBJ2-5; no clear D. CDR3 length: 13 residues. V dropped 2 bases and J dropped 5 bases, with 10 bases sitting between them. Germline CDR1 reads SGDLS; CDR2 reads YYNGEE. This CDR3 is CASSVSGTETQYF. The CDR3, as DNA: TGTGCCAGCAGCGTCTCGGGTACGGAGACCCAGTACTTC.

CDR3 sequence (DNA): TGTGCCAGCAGCACAAGACTAATAGCGGTCTACGAGCAGTACTTC. Translating gives CASSTRLIAVYEQYF. V gene TRBV11-2 combines with J gene TRBJ2-7; a possible D gene is TRBD2 (6 bases). Deletions cut 5 bases from V and 3 bases from J, with 17 bases between. Germline values: CDR1 SGHAT, CDR2 FQNNGV. The CDR3 has 15 amino acids. Based on the CDR3 plus reference TRBV11-2 and TRBJ2-7, the full variable domain is EAGVAQSPRYKIIEKRQSVAFWCNPISGHATLYWYQQILGQGPKLLIQFQNNGVVDDSQLPKDRFSAERLKGVDSTLKIQPAKLEDSAVYLCASSTRLIAVYEQYFGPGTRLTVT.

CDR3 sequence (DNA): TGTGCCAGCAGATCCTCGGGGACAGATACGCAGTATTTT. It is translated as CASRSSGTDTQYF. V gene TRBV11-2 combines with J gene TRBJ2-3; D perhaps matches TRBD2 (5 bases). The V end lost 6 bases, the J end lost 3 bases, and 10 bases lay between the germline ends. The V gene's germline CDR1 is SGHAT and CDR2 FQNNGV. This CDR3 has 13 amino acids.

The chain combines TRBV10-3 with TRBJ1-2, with 8 bases identical to TRBD1. With V trimmed by 7 bases and J by 5 bases, 12 bases remained unmatched. This CDR3 is 15 amino acids long. Germline loops: CDR1 ENHRY, CDR2 SYGVKD. The CDR3 DNA follows: TGTGCCATCACCCTGACAGGGGATGTTCGGTATGGCTACACCTTC. Translation: CAITLTGDVRYGYTF.

The chain links TRBV11-1 to TRBJ1-2; D ambiguous. CDR3 length: 14 residues. The ends were cut back, 3 bases at V and 5 bases at J, with 13 bases in the middle. From germline, CDR1 is SGHAT and CDR2 FQDESV (reference sequence). The CDR3 sequence is CASSFGWTDYGYTF. The CDR3 nucleotides are TGTGCCAGCAGCTTCGGATGGACTGATTATGGCTACACCTTC.

This clone showed up just a few times. V gene TRBV7-8 combines with J gene TRBJ2-3, with TRBD1 identical over 7 bases. V lost 7 bases to trimming and J lost 7 bases; unmatched junction nucleotides: 14. The germline V gene encodes CDR1 SGHVS and CDR2 FQNEAQ. This CDR3 comprises 15 residues. The CDR3 here is CASNARGQGVHTQYF. CDR3 DNA: TGTGCCAGCAACGCCCGAGGGCAGGGGGTACATACGCAGTATTTT.

J is TRBJ2-2 and V is TRBV12-2; TRBD2 is the table's D call and was not checked against the DNA. TRBV12-2 is tagged as a pseudogene. The length of the CDR3 is 18 residues. The CDR3 loop is CASRLVASGVPNTGELFF. CDR3 nucleotides: TGTGCAAGTCGCTTAGTGGCAAGCGGGGTACCCAACACCGGGGAGCTGTTTTTT.

This sequence joins TRBV29-1 and TRBJ1-2; 11 bases match TRBD1. Germline CDR1 is SQVTM and CDR2 is ANQGSEA. The CDR3 length is 13 residues. Unmatched junction bases numbered 5, after V lost 7 bases and J lost 4 bases. This CDR3 is CSGGTGGSYGYTF. CDR3 in DNA: TGCAGCGGCGGGACAGGGGGTAGCTATGGCTACACCTTC.

This clone has a single count. CDR3 region: CATSYGLAGASEQFF. DNA of the CDR3: TGTGCCACCAGCTATGGACTAGCGGGAGCTAGTGAGCAGTTCTTC. The gene calls are TRBV15 and TRBJ2-1, with 13 bases that match TRBD2. Germline CDR1 LNHNV, CDR2 YYDKDF (reference sequence). This CDR3 contains 15 residues. After removal of 5 bases from V and 9 bases from J, the junction contained 7 bases not matched to a gene.

With regard to this clone: This sample also contains other DNA sequences that code for the same CDR3. The chain employs TRBV2 and TRBJ2-2; 8 bases line up with TRBD1. Germline CDR1 is SNHLY and CDR2 is FYNNEI. The CDR3 has 15 amino acids. The junction had 2 bases not matched to a gene; V was cut back by 2 bases and J by 3 bases. Here the CDR3 DNA reads TGTGCCAGCAGTGAAAGGACAGGGTACACCGGGGAGCTGTTTTTT. Encoded protein: CASSERTGYTGELFF.

This chain links TRBV5-1 with TRBJ2-1; 7 positions match TRBD1. Germline V gene lookup returns CDR1 SGHRS and CDR2 YFSETQ. The J segment lost 5 bases and the V segment lost 4 bases, leaving 9 bases of the junction unmatched. There are 15 residues in the CDR3. CDR3 nucleotides: TGCGCCAGCAGCATCCAAATGGGACAGCACAATGAGCAGTTCTTC. Its protein product is CASSIQMGQHNEQFF.

The chain uses TRBV5-8 and TRBJ2-3, with TRBD1 identical over 9 bases. The ends lost 3 bases at V and 5 bases at J; junction bases unmatched: 7. Germline V lookup: CDR1 SGHTS, CDR2 YDEGEE. This CDR3 spans 15 amino acids. The CDR3 nucleotides are TGTGCCAGCAGCTCCTACAGGGGGCCGGGAGATACGCAGTATTTT. It translates to CASSSYRGPGDTQYF.

This chain joins TRBV7-9 and TRBJ2-5, with 9 bases fitting TRBD1. In germline, CDR1 is SEHNR, CDR2 FQNEAQ (reference sequence). Trimming cost V 5 bases and J 2 bases; bases outside gene matches: 12. The CDR3 is made up of 17 amino acids. The CDR3 nucleotides are TGTGCCAGCAGCGCCTTGAACAGGGGGCAATTTCAAGAGACCCAGTACTTC. It specifies CASSALNRGQFQETQYF.

The rearrangement joins TRBV7-2 to TRBJ2-5, with 11 bases that match TRBD2. Looked up from germline, CDR1 is SGHTA and CDR2 is FQGNSA. The junction had 13 bases not matched to a gene; V was cut back by 5 bases and J by 5 bases. CDR3 size: 17 residues. The CDR3 coding sequence is TGTGCCAGCAGCGCCCGACTAGCGGGGAATCGGCGGGAGACCCAGTACTTC. Its protein product is CASSARLAGNRRETQYF. Full variable domain (missing parts from reference TRBV7-2 and TRBJ2-5): GAGVSQSPSNKVTEKGKDVELRCDPISGHTALYWYRQSLGQGLEFLIYFQGNSAPDKSGLPSDRFSAERTGGSVSTLTIQRTQQEDSAVYLCASSARLAGNRRETQYFGPGTRLLVL.

This clone occurred once. The chain links TRBV6-5 to TRBJ2-7, with 7 nucleotides matching TRBD1. The J segment lost 5 bases and the V segment lost 7 bases, leaving 11 bases of the junction unmatched. Germline values: CDR1 MNHEY, CDR2 SVGAGI. The CDR3 is made up of 14 amino acids. The DNA for the CDR3 is TGTGCCAGCAAGTTCAATACAGGGGTGAACGAGCAGTACTTC. It translates to CASKFNTGVNEQYF.

The chain couples TRBV6-1 to TRBJ2-7; unclear D gene. The germline CDR1 and CDR2 sequences are MNHNS and SASEGT. Deletions cut 3 bases from V and 3 bases from J, with 9 bases between. CDR3 length: 13 amino acids. The chain's CDR3 is CASSDLHGYEQYF. Here the CDR3 DNA reads TGTGCCAGCAGTGACTTACATGGCTACGAGCAGTACTTC.

This chain joins TRBV20-1 and TRBJ1-2; D gene ambiguous. Germline CDR1 and CDR2: DFQATT and SNEGSKA (reference sequence). With 6 bases removed from V and 6 bases from J, the gap between germline ends came to 11 bases. The CDR3 is 11 residues long. The CDR3: CSASPGNGYTF. CDR3 nucleotide sequence: TGCAGTGCGAGCCCGGGTAATGGCTACACCTTC.

The rearrangement links TRBV27 to TRBJ1-2, with 7 nucleotides matching TRBD1. The J segment lost 5 bases and the V segment lost 0 bases, leaving 15 bases of the junction unmatched. The CDR3 runs to 18 residues. Germline lookup yields CDR1 MNHEY and CDR2 SMNVEV (reference sequence). CDR3 nucleotides: TGTGCCAGCAGTTTATCGGGGGAGACAGGGCGGTTGCGTTATGGCTACACCTTC. Translated: CASSLSGETGRLRYGYTF.

V usage is TRBV7-6 and J usage is TRBJ2-7; 12 bases line up with TRBD2. CDR3 length equals 16 residues. V dropped 6 bases and J dropped 11; count of bases not matched to a gene: 17. CDR1 is SGHVS, CDR2 FNYEAQ, per germline. The chain's CDR3 is CASSQTTSGGPGGEYF. In nucleotides, the CDR3 is TGTGCCAGCAGTCAAACCACTAGCGGGGGGCCTGGGGGTGAGTACTTC.

The V gene is TRBV27, the J gene TRBJ2-3, with 10 positions matching TRBD2. V was pared by 4 bases and J by 1 base, with 8 bases of the junction left unmatched. CDR3 length: 17 amino acids. Germline values: CDR1 MNHEY, CDR2 SMNVEV (reference sequence). The CDR3 DNA is TGTGCCAGCAGTTCCTCGAGTCTAGCGGGGGGCACAGATACGCAGTATTTT. Translation: CASSSSSLAGGTDTQYF.

The chain carries TRBV19 and TRBJ2-2; 9 nucleotides align to TRBD1. Trimming took 4 bases from V and 5 from J; bases not matched to a gene: 14. This CDR3 is 18 amino acids long. CDR1 and CDR2 (germline): LNHDA, SQIVND (reference sequence). CDR3 region: CASSTSPHRGRFTGELFF. The CDR3 DNA is TGTGCCAGTAGTACCAGCCCCCACAGGGGGCGATTTACCGGGGAGCTGTTTTTT.

This clone was observed a single time. The V and J genes are TRBV7-2 and TRBJ2-5; 7 bases line up with TRBD2. CDR1 SGHTA and CDR2 FQGNSA come from the germline V gene. V trimming: 5 bases; J trimming: 5 bases; junction bases outside the gene matches: 11. There are 15 residues in the CDR3. The CDR3 DNA reads TGTGCCAGCAGCCTCCTCGGACTAGAAGGGGAGACCCAGTACTTC. Protein product: CASSLLGLEGETQYF.

In this sample, this clone turned up once. The chain combines TRBV18 with TRBJ2-7; no clear D. Germline V lookup: CDR1 KGHSH, CDR2 LQKENI. The V gene lost 2 bases and the J gene lost 3 bases, with 8 bases spanning the gap. The CDR3 length is 13 residues. CDR3 coding DNA: TGTGCCAGCTCACCATCCTTGTTCTACGAGCAGTACTTC. It yields the protein CASSPSLFYEQYF.

J is TRBJ2-1 and V is TRBV5-1; 8 bases are shared with TRBD2. The V gene's germline CDR1 is SGHRS and CDR2 YFSETQ. The CDR3 is made up of 14 amino acids. V dropped 3 bases and J dropped 6; count of bases not matched to a gene: 5. CDR3 nucleotide sequence: TGCGCCAGCAGCTGGACGGGGGGGACCAATGAGCAGTTCTTC. It encodes CASSWTGGTNEQFF.

The chain employs TRBV4-2 and TRBJ2-1; 8 nucleotides match TRBD1. Trimming at V came to 4 bases and at J to 9 bases, leaving 14 bases not matched to a gene. The CDR3 is 16 residues long. Germline V gene lookup returns CDR1 LGHNA and CDR2 YNFKEQ. The CDR3 spells CASSLEGGQGAREQFF. DNA for the CDR3: TGTGCCAGCAGCCTAGAGGGAGGTCAGGGGGCGCGTGAGCAGTTCTTC.

The chain's CDR3 is CASGPRGGDYEQYF. CDR3 coding DNA: TGTGCTAGTGGTCCCCGGGGGGGGGACTACGAGCAGTACTTC. This chain joins TRBV12-5 and TRBJ2-7; TRBD2 matches at 8 bases. V was pared by 5 bases and J by 3 bases, with 6 bases of the junction left unmatched. From germline, CDR1 is LGHNT and CDR2 FRNRAP. CDR3 length: 14 residues. Full variable domain (outside the CDR3, taken from reference TRBV12-5 and TRBJ2-7): DARVTQTPRHKVTEMGQEVTMRCQPILGHNTVFWYRQTMMQGLELLAYFRNRAPLDDSGMPKDRFSAEMPDATLATLKIQPSEPRDSAVYFCASGPRGGDYEQYFGPGTRLTVT.